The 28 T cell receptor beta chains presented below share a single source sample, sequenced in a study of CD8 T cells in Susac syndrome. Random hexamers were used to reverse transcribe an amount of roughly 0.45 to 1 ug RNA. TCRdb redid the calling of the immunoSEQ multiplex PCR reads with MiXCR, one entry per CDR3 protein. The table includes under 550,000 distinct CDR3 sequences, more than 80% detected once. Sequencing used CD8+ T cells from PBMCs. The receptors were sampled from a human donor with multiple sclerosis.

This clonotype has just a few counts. In nucleotides, the CDR3 is TGTGCCAGCAGTTACTCTTGGGGCTCTGGGGCCAACGTCCTGACTTTC. Its translation: CASSYSWGSGANVLTF. The V gene is TRBV6-5, the J gene TRBJ2-6; no firm D call. V was clipped by 0 bases and J by 0 bases, with 6 bases between them. This CDR3 contains 16 residues. Germline V gene sequence: CDR1 MNHEY, CDR2 SVGAGI.

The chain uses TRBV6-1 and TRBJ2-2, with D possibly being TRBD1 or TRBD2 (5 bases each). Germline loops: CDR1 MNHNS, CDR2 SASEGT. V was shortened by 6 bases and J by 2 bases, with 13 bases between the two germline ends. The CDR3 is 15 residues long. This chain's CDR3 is CASRVRDRNTGELFF. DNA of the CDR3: TGTGCCAGCAGAGTCCGGGACCGCAACACCGGGGAGCTGTTTTTT.

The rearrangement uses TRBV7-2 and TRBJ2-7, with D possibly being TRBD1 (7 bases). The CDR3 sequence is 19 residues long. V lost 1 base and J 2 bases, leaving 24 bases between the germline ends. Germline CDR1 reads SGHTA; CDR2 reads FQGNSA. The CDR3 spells CASSLGFDRAVTSPYEQYF. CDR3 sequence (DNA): TGTGCCAGCAGCTTAGGTTTTGACAGGGCGGTTACTAGCCCCTACGAGCAGTACTTC.

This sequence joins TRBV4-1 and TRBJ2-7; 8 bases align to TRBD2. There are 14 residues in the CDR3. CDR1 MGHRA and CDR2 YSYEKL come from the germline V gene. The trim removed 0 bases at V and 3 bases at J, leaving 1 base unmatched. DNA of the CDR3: TGCGCCAGCAGCCAAGATAGCGGGGTCTACGAGCAGTACTTC. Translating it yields CASSQDSGVYEQYF.

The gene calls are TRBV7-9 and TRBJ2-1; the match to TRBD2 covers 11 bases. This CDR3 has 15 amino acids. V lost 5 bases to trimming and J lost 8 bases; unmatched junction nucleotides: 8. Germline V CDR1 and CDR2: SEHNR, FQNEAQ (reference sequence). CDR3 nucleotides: TGTGCCAGCAGCGTAAACCGGGGACTAGCGGATGAGCAGTTCTTC. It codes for CASSVNRGLADEQFF.

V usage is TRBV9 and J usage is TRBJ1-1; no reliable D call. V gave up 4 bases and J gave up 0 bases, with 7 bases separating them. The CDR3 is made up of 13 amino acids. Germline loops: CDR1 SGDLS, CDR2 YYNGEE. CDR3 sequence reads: CASSPWMNTEAFF. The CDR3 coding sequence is TGTGCCAGCAGCCCTTGGATGAACACTGAAGCTTTCTTT.

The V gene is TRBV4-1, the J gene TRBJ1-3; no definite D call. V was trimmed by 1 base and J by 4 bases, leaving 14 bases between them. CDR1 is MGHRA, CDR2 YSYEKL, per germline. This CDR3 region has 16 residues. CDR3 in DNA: TGCGCCAGCAGCCAAGTTCAATCGGGGATCGGAAACACCATATATTTT. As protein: CASSQVQSGIGNTIYF.

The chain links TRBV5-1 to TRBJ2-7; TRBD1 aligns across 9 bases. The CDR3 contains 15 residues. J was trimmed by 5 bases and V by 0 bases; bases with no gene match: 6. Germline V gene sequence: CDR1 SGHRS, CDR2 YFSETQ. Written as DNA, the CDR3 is TGCGCCAGCAGCTTGGATCCGGGACAGGGTGACGAGCAGTACTTC. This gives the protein CASSLDPGQGDEQYF.

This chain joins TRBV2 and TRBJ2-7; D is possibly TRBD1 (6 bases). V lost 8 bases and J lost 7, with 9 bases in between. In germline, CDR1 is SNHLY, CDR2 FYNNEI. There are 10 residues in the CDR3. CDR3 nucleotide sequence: TGTGCCAGCGGTGGACAGGAGCAGTACTTC. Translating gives CASGGQEQYF.

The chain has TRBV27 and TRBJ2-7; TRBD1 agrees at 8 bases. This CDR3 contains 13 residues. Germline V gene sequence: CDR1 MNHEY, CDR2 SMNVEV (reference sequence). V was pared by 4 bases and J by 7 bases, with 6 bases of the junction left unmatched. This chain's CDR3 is CASSSTTGEEQYF. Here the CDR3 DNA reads TGTGCCAGCAGTTCCACGACAGGGGAAGAGCAGTACTTC.

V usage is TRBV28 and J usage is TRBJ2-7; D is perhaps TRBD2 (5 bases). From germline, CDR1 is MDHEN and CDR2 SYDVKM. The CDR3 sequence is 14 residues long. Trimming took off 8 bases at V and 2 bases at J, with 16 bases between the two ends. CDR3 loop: CASLKAESTYEQYF. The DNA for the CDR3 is TGTGCCAGCCTGAAAGCGGAGTCCACCTACGAGCAGTACTTC.

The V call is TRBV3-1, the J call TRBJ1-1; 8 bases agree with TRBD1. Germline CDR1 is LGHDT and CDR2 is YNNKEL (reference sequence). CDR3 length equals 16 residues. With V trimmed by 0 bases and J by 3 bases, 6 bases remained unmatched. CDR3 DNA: TGTGCCAGCAGCCAAGATGGACAGGGCCGGGACACTGAAGCTTTCTTT. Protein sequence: CASSQDGQGRDTEAFF. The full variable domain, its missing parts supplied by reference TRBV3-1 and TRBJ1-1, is DTAVSQTPKYLVTQMGNDKSIKCEQNLGHDTMYWYKQDSKKFLKIMFSYNNKELIINETVPNRFSPKSPDKAHLNLHINSLELGDSAVYFCASSQDGQGRDTEAFFGQGTRLTVV.

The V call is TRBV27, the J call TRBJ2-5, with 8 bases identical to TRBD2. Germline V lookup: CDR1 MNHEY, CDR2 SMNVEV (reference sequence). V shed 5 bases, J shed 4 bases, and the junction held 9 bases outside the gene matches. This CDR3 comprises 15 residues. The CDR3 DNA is TGTGCCAGCAGTCCAACCCTGCTAGCGGGAGAGACCCAGTACTTC. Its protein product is CASSPTLLAGETQYF.

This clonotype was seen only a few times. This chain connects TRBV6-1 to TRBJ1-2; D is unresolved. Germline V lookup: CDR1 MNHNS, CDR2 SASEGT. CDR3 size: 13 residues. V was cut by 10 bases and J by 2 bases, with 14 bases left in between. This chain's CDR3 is CATRLPGNYGYTF. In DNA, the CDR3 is TGTGCCACGAGGCTGCCTGGGAACTATGGCTACACCTTC.

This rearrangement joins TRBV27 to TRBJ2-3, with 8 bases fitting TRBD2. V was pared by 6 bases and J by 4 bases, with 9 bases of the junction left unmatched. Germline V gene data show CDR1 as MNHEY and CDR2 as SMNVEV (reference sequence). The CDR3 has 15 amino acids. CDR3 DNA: TGTGCCAGCAGGCTCCCGGGACTAGGCCCAGATACGCAGTATTTT. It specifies CASRLPGLGPDTQYF.

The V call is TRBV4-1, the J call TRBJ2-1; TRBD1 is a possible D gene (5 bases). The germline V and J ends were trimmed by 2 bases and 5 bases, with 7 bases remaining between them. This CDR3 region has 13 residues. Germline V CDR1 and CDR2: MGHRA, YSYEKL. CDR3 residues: CASSQRQNNEQFF. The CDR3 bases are TGCGCCAGCAGCCAAAGACAGAACAATGAGCAGTTCTTC.

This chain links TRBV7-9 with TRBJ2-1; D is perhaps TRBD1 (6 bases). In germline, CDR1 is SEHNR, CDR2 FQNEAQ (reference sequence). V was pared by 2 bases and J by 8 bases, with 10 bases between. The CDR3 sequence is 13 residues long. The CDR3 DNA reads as TGTGCCAGCAGCTTACTAAGGACAGATGAGCAGTTCTTC. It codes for CASSLLRTDEQFF.

CDR3 in amino acids: CAWSPRWDRRRDLTYEQYF. The CDR3 DNA reads TGTGCCTGGAGTCCCCGGTGGGATCGTCGGAGAGATTTAACCTACGAGCAGTACTTC. The chain combines TRBV30 with TRBJ2-7; D ambiguous. CDR3 length equals 19 residues. The V gene lost 2 bases and the J gene lost 2 bases, with 28 bases spanning the gap. Germline CDR1 is GTSNPN and CDR2 is SVGIG (reference sequence). Looking up the rest from reference TRBV30 and TRBJ2-7 gives the full variable domain: SQTIHQWPATLVQPVGSPLSLECTVEGTSNPNLYWYRQAAGRGLQLLFYSVGIGQISSEVPQNLSASRPQDRQFILSSKKLLLSDSGFYLCAWSPRWDRRRDLTYEQYFGPGTRLTVT.

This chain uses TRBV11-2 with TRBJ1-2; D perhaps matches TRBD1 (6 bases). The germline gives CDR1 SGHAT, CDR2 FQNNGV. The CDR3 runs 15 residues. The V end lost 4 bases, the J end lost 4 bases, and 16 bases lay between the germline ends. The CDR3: CASSSEGGFGYGYTF. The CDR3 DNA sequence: TGTGCCAGCAGCTCGGAAGGGGGTTTCGGCTATGGCTACACCTTC.

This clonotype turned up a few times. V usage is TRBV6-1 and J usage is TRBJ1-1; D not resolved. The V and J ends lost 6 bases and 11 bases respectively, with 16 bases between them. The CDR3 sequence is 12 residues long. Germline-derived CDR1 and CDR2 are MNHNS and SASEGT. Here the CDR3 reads CASRENLFPAFF. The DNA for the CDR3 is TGTGCCAGCAGAGAAAACCTCTTCCCGGCTTTCTTT.

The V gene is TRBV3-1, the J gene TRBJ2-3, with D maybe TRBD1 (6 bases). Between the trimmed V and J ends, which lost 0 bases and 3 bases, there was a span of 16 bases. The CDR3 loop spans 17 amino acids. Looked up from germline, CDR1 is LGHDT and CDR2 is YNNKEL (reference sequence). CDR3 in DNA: TGTGCCAGCAGCCAAGATCCAAGCGAAAGGGGGACAGATACGCAGTATTTT. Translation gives CASSQDPSERGTDTQYF.

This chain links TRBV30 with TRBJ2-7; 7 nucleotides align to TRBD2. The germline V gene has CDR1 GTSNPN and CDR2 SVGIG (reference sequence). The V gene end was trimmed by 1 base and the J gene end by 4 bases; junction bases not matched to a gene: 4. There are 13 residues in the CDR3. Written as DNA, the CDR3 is TGTGCCTGGAGTGGCGGGAGTTTGTACGAGCAGTACTTC. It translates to CAWSGGSLYEQYF. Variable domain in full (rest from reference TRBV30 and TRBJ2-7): SQTIHQWPATLVQPVGSPLSLECTVEGTSNPNLYWYRQAAGRGLQLLFYSVGIGQISSEVPQNLSASRPQDRQFILSSKKLLLSDSGFYLCAWSGGSLYEQYFGPGTRLTVT.

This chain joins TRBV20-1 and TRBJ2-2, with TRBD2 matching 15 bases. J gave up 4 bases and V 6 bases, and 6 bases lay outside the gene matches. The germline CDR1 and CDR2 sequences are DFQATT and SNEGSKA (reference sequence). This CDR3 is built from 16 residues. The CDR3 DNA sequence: TGCAGTGCCGCGGGACTAGCGGGAGGTAGCACCGGGGAGCTGTTTTTT. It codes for CSAAGLAGGSTGELFF.

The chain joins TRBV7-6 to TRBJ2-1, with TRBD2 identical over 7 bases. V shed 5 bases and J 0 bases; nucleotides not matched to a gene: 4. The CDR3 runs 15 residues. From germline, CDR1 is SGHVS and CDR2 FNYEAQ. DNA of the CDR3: TGTGCCAGCAGCCGTGGGGGGGACTCCTACAATGAGCAGTTCTTC. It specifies CASSRGGDSYNEQFF.

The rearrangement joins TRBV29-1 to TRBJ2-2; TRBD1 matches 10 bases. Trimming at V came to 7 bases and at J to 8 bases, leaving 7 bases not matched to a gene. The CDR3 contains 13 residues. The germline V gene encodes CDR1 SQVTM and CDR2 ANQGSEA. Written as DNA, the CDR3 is TGCAGCGCCGGGACAGGGGAGGTTGGGGAGCTGTTTTTT. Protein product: CSAGTGEVGELFF.

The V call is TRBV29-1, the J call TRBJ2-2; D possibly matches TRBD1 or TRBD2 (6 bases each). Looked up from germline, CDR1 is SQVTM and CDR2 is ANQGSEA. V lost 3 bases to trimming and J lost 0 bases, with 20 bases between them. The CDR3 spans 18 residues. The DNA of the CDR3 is TGCAGCGTTGAGAAACCGGACAGCGGGCCCACGAACACCGGGGAGCTGTTTTTT. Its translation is CSVEKPDSGPTNTGELFF.

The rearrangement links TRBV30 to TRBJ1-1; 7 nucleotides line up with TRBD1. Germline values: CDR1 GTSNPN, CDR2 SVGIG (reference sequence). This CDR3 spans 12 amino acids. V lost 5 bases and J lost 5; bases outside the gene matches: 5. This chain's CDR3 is CAWGQARTEAFF. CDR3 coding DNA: TGTGCCTGGGGACAGGCGAGAACTGAAGCTTTCTTT.

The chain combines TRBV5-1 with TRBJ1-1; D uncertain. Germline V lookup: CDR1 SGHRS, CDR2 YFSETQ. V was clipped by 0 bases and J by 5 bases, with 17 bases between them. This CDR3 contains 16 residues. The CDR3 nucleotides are TGCGCCAGCAGCTTGGGGTCCCTTCCCGAGGAAACTGAAGCTTTCTTT. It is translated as CASSLGSLPEETEAFF.